These T cell receptor beta chains were read from a single sample in a study of T cell responses to AZD1222 COVID-19 vaccine. Assay used: immunoSEQ multiplex PCR; TCRdb lists only in-frame clones, some missing. The sample shows fewer than 150,000 clones, over 85% of them seen only once. Sequenced material: peripheral blood, taken on day 0 of AZD1222 vaccination. The origin of the receptors is an adult in good health. Each CDR3 is given with its conserved first and last residue.

v_gene: TRBV15
CDR3aa: CATSSPDSNTEAFF

v_gene: TRBV28
CDR3aa: CASKGRYVSGNTIYF

v_gene: TRBV5-1
CDR3aa: CASSLSGDNSPLHF

v_gene: TRBV19
CDR3aa: CASSQIGVGTWSPTSSYNEQFF

v_gene: TRBV19
CDR3aa: CASSIQGNYGYTF

v_gene: TRBV7-9
CDR3aa: CASSPYSGGGELFF

v_gene: TRBV10-3
CDR3aa: CAISAAGQSSYEQYF

v_gene: TRBV3-1/TRBV3-2
CDR3aa: CASSQGASHEQYF

v_gene: TRBV28
CDR3aa: CASSLQGVNEKLFF

v_gene: TRBV4-1
CDR3aa: CASSQVRTGGLQPQHF

v_gene: TRBV10-1
CDR3aa: CANRHQAERVYEQYF

v_gene: TRBV14
CDR3aa: CASSLNGPEGNIQYF

v_gene: TRBV3-1/TRBV3-2
CDR3aa: CASSQYEGLNGYTF

v_gene: TRBV10-3
CDR3aa: CAISGRESGSPLHF

v_gene: TRBV11-2
CDR3aa: CASIPGRVGQETQYF

v_gene: TRBV7-8
CDR3aa: CASSQGIGEQYF

v_gene: TRBV5-1
CDR3aa: CASSPSGGTTGETQYF

v_gene: TRBV19
CDR3aa: CASSGQGRFEQYF

v_gene: TRBV9
CDR3aa: CASRRQDYGYTF

v_gene: TRBV2
CDR3aa: CASSGDTSVTGELFF

v_gene: TRBV4-2
CDR3aa: CASSPRTSGRSDTGELFF

v_gene: TRBV5-4
CDR3aa: CASSLERGATEAFF